In this sample, the clone carrying this T cell receptor beta chain turned up many times. As yet, its antigen is unknown. Individual cDNA molecules carried attached unique molecular identifiers. In TCRdb, the 5' RACE reads were re-called with MiXCR into one record per CDR3 protein. The sample shows around 82,000 distinct CDR3 sequences, roughly 12% of them seen only once. These data belong to a study of early T cells in non-severe SARS-CoV-2 infection. Germline assignment: CDR1 SGHNT and CDR2 YENEEA. The CDR3 spans 13 residues. V lost 0 bases and J lost 8, with 7 bases in between. Overall study results and limits: The study's VDJdb matching favored anti-spike CD8 responses and missed private and CD4 specificities.

The rearrangement links TRBV11-3 to TRBJ2-2; tentative D call: TRBD1 (5 bases). The receptor comes from an adult who was a healthcare worker with PCR-confirmed SARS-CoV-2 infection or an uninfected control (not recorded which). The sample comprised whole blood. The CDR3 spells CASSLDRAGELFF. DNA for the CDR3: TGTGCCAGCAGCTTAGACAGGGCTGGGGAGCTGTTTTTT.